The rows below give T cell receptor beta chains drawn from one sample of a study of T cells in Graves' hyperthyroidism and ophthalmopathy. Via MiXCR, TCRdb re-called the multiplex PCR reads, giving one row per CDR3 protein. Seen here are over 350,000 distinct CDR3 sequences, over 11% observed once, and the top ten hold around 28%. Sequenced: blood. The receptors were sampled from a man between 50 and 59 years old with Graves' ophthalmopathy. Each CDR3 is given with its conserved first and last residue. D genes are given only for firm matches. For some rows the clone size is stated as once, few or many, or as a class when expanded; others skip it.

V: TRBV7-9
D: -
size: -
J: TRBJ2-7
CDR3: CASSFSTGSHEQYF
DNA: TGTGCCAGCAGCTTTTCGACAGGTAGCCACGAGCAGTACTTC

V: TRBV10-3
D: TRBD2
size: many
J: TRBJ2-5
CDR3: CAISDRGLAEETQYF
DNA: TGTGCCATCAGTGACCGCGGGCTAGCGGAAGAGACCCAGTACTTC

V: TRBV29-1
D: -
size: many
J: TRBJ2-3
CDR3: CSVAAGHTDTQYF
DNA: TGCAGCGTTGCGGCGGGACACACAGATACGCAGTATTTT

V: TRBV18
D: -
size: many
J: TRBJ2-3
CDR3: CASSPLSSLPDTQYF
DNA: TGTGCCAGCTCACCACTCTCCAGCCTACCAGATACGCAGTATTTT

V: TRBV6-2/TRBV6-3
D: -
size: many
J: TRBJ1-5
CDR3: CASRYRDRNQPQHF
DNA: TGTGCCAGCAGATACAGGGACCGCAATCAGCCCCAGCATTTT

V: TRBV3-1
D: -
size: many
J: TRBJ1-1
CDR3: CASSPLSPARDTEAFF
DNA: TGTGCCAGCAGTCCCTTGTCGCCGGCGAGAGACACTGAAGCTTTCTTT

V: TRBV27
D: -
size: many
J: TRBJ2-7
CDR3: CASSPPLAEGSYEQYF
DNA: TGTGCCAGCAGTCCCCCTCTCGCGGAGGGCTCCTACGAGCAGTACTTC

V: TRBV30
D: -
size: few
J: TRBJ2-7
CDR3: CAWGNRGHEQYF
DNA: TGTGCCTGGGGCAATCGGGGCCACGAGCAGTACTTC

V: TRBV3-1
D: -
size: many
J: TRBJ2-7
CDR3: CASSHMGGRSREQYF
DNA: TGTGCCAGCAGCCACATGGGTGGGCGATCCCGCGAGCAGTACTTC

V: TRBV27
D: TRBD1
size: many
J: TRBJ2-1
CDR3: CASSRDRGEGEQFF
DNA: TGTGCCAGCAGTCGGGACAGGGGTGAGGGTGAGCAGTTCTTC

V: TRBV11-2
D: TRBD2
size: many
J: TRBJ2-3
CDR3: CASRGTSGRASTQYF
DNA: TGTGCCAGCAGGGGGACTAGCGGGAGGGCCAGTACGCAGTATTTT

V: TRBV11-2
D: TRBD2
size: many
J: TRBJ2-1
CDR3: CASSYLAGGSDEQFF
DNA: TGTGCCAGCAGCTACTTAGCGGGAGGAAGCGATGAGCAGTTCTTC

V: TRBV28
D: TRBD2
size: many
J: TRBJ2-7
CDR3: CASSLHPQLAGTNEQYF
DNA: TGTGCCAGCAGTTTACATCCCCAATTAGCGGGAACAAACGAGCAGTACTTC

V: TRBV11-2
D: TRBD2
size: once
J: TRBJ2-2
CDR3: CASSPTSGRAGPGELFF
DNA: TGTGCCAGCAGCCCGACTAGCGGGAGGGCCGGACCCGGGGAGCTGTTTTTT

V: TRBV13
D: TRBD2
size: many
J: TRBJ2-2
CDR3: CASSSAGAGVTGELFF
DNA: TGTGCCAGCAGCTCCGCGGGAGCGGGGGTAACCGGGGAGCTGTTTTTT

V: TRBV19
D: -
size: -
J: TRBJ2-2
CDR3: CASTSHRGELFF
DNA: TGTGCCAGTACTTCTCATCGCGGGGAGCTGTTTTTT

V: TRBV4-1
D: TRBD2
size: few
J: TRBJ2-4
CDR3: CASSQDGLRTSGNIQYF
DNA: TGCGCCAGCAGCCAAGATGGTCTCCGGACTAGCGGGAACATTCAGTACTTC

V: TRBV3-1
D: TRBD2
size: many
J: TRBJ2-7
CDR3: CASSQLGTSGRSGEQYF
DNA: TGTGCCAGCAGCCAATTGGGGACTAGCGGGAGATCTGGCGAGCAGTACTTC

V: TRBV20-1
D: TRBD1
size: many
J: TRBJ2-5
CDR3: CSARGISGTGATQYF
DNA: TGCAGTGCTAGAGGAATTAGCGGGACAGGGGCCACCCAGTACTTC

V: TRBV19
D: -
size: few
J: TRBJ2-7
CDR3: CASTKTVSSYEQYF
DNA: TGTGCCAGTACGAAGACAGTGAGCTCCTACGAGCAGTACTTC

V: TRBV29-1
D: TRBD2
size: many
J: TRBJ2-1
CDR3: CSVEGLAGGPRSSYNEQFF
DNA: TGCAGCGTTGAAGGACTAGCGGGAGGGCCTCGGAGCTCCTACAATGAGCAGTTCTTC

V: TRBV4-1
D: -
size: few
J: TRBJ1-5
CDR3: CASSQAPSWDQPQHF
DNA: TGCGCCAGCAGCCAAGCGCCCTCTTGGGATCAGCCCCAGCATTTT

V: TRBV9
D: TRBD2
size: -
J: TRBJ2-3
CDR3: CASSSTSGMARDTQYF
DNA: TGTGCCAGCAGCAGTACTAGCGGGATGGCCCGGGATACGCAGTATTTT

V: TRBV13
D: TRBD1
size: many
J: TRBJ2-1
CDR3: CASSPAGTGNNEQFF
DNA: TGTGCCAGCAGCCCCGCCGGGACAGGGAACAATGAGCAGTTCTTC

V: TRBV5-8
D: TRBD1
size: few
J: TRBJ2-1
CDR3: CASSIGQGGYNEQFF
DNA: TGTGCCAGCAGCATTGGACAGGGGGGCTACAATGAGCAGTTCTTC